This T cell receptor beta chain was sequenced for a study of blood T cell repertoires in COVID-19. Study as a whole: PBMCs, B-cell-depleted T cells, or T cells were the source of the cDNA or gDNA that made up the material.

Germline assignment: CDR1 SGHNT and CDR2 YYREEE (reference sequence). Trimming took off 3 bases at V and 0 bases at J, with 14 bases between the two ends. This CDR3 spans 16 amino acids. The authors' processing: Researchers report that nucleated cell counts were estimated from reference gene primer amplification. Data came from immunoSEQ multiplex PCR; TCRdb stores just in-frame clones and leaves some out. V, J and clone size derive from that table, while D and trimming were established from the DNA sequence. The table includes hundreds of thousands of clones, nearly 90% detected once. The source is a man aged 18 to 30 with active or convalescent COVID-19. Sequences were obtained from peripheral blood. The chain recombines TRBV5-4 with TRBJ2-3; perhaps TRBD1 as D (5 bases). CDR3 residues: CASSYGVGRSTDTQYF. The DNA of the CDR3 is TGTGCCAGCAGCTACGGCGTGGGGCGGAGCACAGATACGCAGTATTTT.